This passage covers 15 T cell receptor beta chains from one sample sequenced in a study of graft-versus-host responses after intestinal transplantation. No antigen has been identified for these receptors. Clones were read by immunoSEQ multiplex PCR, and TCRdb kept only the in-frame ones, dropping some. Among about 96,000 clones listed, roughly 92% were seen once. Source: unstimulated CD4+ T cells sorted from spleen or lymph node cells, taken before intestinal transplant. The receptors here all came from a human donor who received an intestinal transplant.

The chain carries TRBV5-1 and TRBJ2-7; D might be TRBD2 (5 bases). This CDR3 is built from 15 residues. The V end lost 7 bases, the J end lost 2 bases, and 19 bases lay between the germline ends. In germline, CDR1 is SGHRS, CDR2 YFSETQ. Written as DNA, the CDR3 is TGCGCCAGCGCCCCCCGAGGGATCGGGGCCTACGAGCAGTACTTC. Protein: CASAPRGIGAYEQYF. Full variable domain (remainder filled in from reference TRBV5-1 and TRBJ2-7): KAGVTQTPRYLIKTRGQQVTLSCSPISGHRSVSWYQQTPGQGLQFLFEYFSETQRNKGNFPGRFSGRQFSNSRSEMNVSTLELGDSALYLCASAPRGIGAYEQYFGPGTRLTVT.

The rearrangement links TRBV30 to TRBJ1-6, with D hard to call. This CDR3 contains 13 residues. The germline gives CDR1 GTSNPN, CDR2 SVGIG (reference sequence). The V and J ends lost 4 bases and 4 bases respectively, with 8 bases between them. The CDR3 coding sequence is TGTGCCTGGAAGGACGGTTATAATTCACCCCTCCACTTT. It codes for CAWKDGYNSPLHF.

The V and J genes are TRBV9 and TRBJ2-2; 12 nucleotides align to TRBD2. This CDR3 spans 17 amino acids. Germline V lookup: CDR1 SGDLS, CDR2 YYNGEE. Trimming removed 0 bases from V and 6 bases from J; junction bases left unmatched: 6. CDR3 nucleotides: TGTGCCAGCAGCGTAGAATTACTAGCGGGAGGCCCCGGGGAGCTGTTTTTT. The encoded protein is CASSVELLAGGPGELFF.

This chain connects TRBV6-1 to TRBJ2-1; possibly TRBD1 for D (6 bases). Trimming took off 6 bases at V and 4 bases at J, with 10 bases between the two ends. The germline V gene encodes CDR1 MNHNS and CDR2 SASEGT. CDR3 length: 13 residues. In nucleotides, the CDR3 is TGTGCCAGCAGAACCGGGACATACAATGAGCAGTTCTTC. It encodes CASRTGTYNEQFF.

J is TRBJ2-5 and V is TRBV4-1, with D perhaps matching TRBD2 (6 bases). Per the germline V gene, CDR1 is MGHRA and CDR2 is YSYEKL. V was clipped by 0 bases and J by 1 base, with 15 bases between them. This CDR3 spans 17 amino acids. The CDR3 loop is CASSQDPPGAAQETQYF. CDR3 DNA: TGCGCCAGCAGCCAAGATCCCCCGGGAGCAGCCCAAGAGACCCAGTACTTC.

J is TRBJ2-7 and V is TRBV18, with D perhaps matching TRBD1 (5 bases). Germline lookup yields CDR1 KGHSH and CDR2 LQKENI. The CDR3 spans 13 residues. V dropped 5 bases and J dropped 6 bases, with 14 bases sitting between them. Here the CDR3 reads CASSVNQGGEQYF. CDR3 DNA: TGTGCCAGCTCAGTTAACCAGGGCGGCGAGCAGTACTTC.

The gene calls are TRBV25-1 and TRBJ2-7, with 8 bases identical to TRBD2. Germline loops: CDR1 MGHDK, CDR2 SYGVNS. Losses at the gene ends were 2 bases for V and 4 bases for J; bases not matched to a gene: 7. The CDR3 sequence is 15 residues long. The CDR3 is CASSEQTGGDYEQYF. The CDR3 nucleotides read TGTGCCAGCAGTGAACAGACCGGGGGGGATTACGAGCAGTACTTC.

The chain links TRBV7-9 to TRBJ1-4; unclear D gene. V gave up 5 bases and J gave up 0 bases, with 10 bases separating them. CDR3 length equals 15 residues. Germline CDR1 and CDR2: SEHNR and FQNEAQ (reference sequence). Here the CDR3 DNA reads TGTGCCAGCAGCCTAACGCAAACAACTAATGAAAAACTGTTTTTT. It is translated as CASSLTQTTNEKLFF.

The gene calls are TRBV12-5 and TRBJ2-7; D gene uncertain. The CDR3 is 12 residues long. Looked up from germline, CDR1 is LGHNT and CDR2 is FRNRAP. The V and J ends lost 5 bases and 9 bases respectively, with 14 bases between them. Here the CDR3 reads CASGPAADGQYF. CDR3 sequence (DNA): TGTGCTAGTGGTCCCGCCGCGGATGGGCAGTACTTC. The full variable domain, in which reference TRBV12-5 and TRBJ2-7 provide the parts outside the CDR3, is DARVTQTPRHKVTEMGQEVTMRCQPILGHNTVFWYRQTMMQGLELLAYFRNRAPLDDSGMPKDRFSAEMPDATLATLKIQPSEPRDSAVYFCASGPAADGQYFGPGTRLTVT.

The V and J genes are TRBV5-6 and TRBJ2-3; D remains unclear. V was trimmed by 0 bases and J by 0 bases, leaving 5 bases between them. Germline V CDR1 and CDR2: SGHDT, YYEEEE. The CDR3 totals 14 residues. The CDR3 sequence: CASSLGFSTDTQYF. CDR3 nucleotides: TGTGCCAGCAGCTTGGGCTTTAGCACAGATACGCAGTATTTT.

The gene calls are TRBV28 and TRBJ2-7; tentatively, D is TRBD1 (5 bases). The CDR3 covers 14 residues. Germline loops: CDR1 MDHEN, CDR2 SYDVKM. The V gene lost 4 bases and the J gene lost 1 base, with 11 bases spanning the gap. The DNA for the CDR3 is TGTGCCAGCAGTTCTCCAGGGCGATCCTACGAGCAGTACTTC. Its protein is CASSSPGRSYEQYF.

In this sample, this clone turned up a few times. The genes are TRBV19 and TRBJ2-1; perhaps TRBD2 as D (6 bases). The CDR3 covers 16 residues. Trimming took 7 bases from V and 0 from J, leaving 16 bases between them. Germline V gives CDR1 LNHDA, CDR2 SQIVND (reference sequence). CDR3 loop: CASNSRDSSSYNEQFF. The CDR3 DNA reads as TGTGCCAGTAATTCGCGGGACTCGAGCTCCTACAATGAGCAGTTCTTC.

The rearrangement links TRBV13 to TRBJ2-7; 7 nucleotides line up with TRBD1. Trimming at V came to 0 bases and at J to 3 bases, leaving 8 bases not matched to a gene. CDR3 length equals 16 residues. Germline V gives CDR1 PRHDT, CDR2 FYEKMQ (reference sequence). The CDR3 bases are TGTGCCAGCAGCTTAGGTCGACAGGGATCCTTCTACGAGCAGTACTTC. Translated, it gives CASSLGRQGSFYEQYF.

The chain employs TRBV6-8 and TRBJ2-1; maybe TRBD1 (5 bases). The CDR3 spans 14 residues. The ends were cut back, 8 bases at V and 5 bases at J, with 16 bases in the middle. CDR1 is MNHGY and CDR2 is SAAAGT in the germline V gene. In nucleotides, the CDR3 is TGTGCCAGCTTGGTAGGTGGGGCAAACAATGAGCAGTTCTTC. Its translation: CASLVGGANNEQFF.

The CDR3 sequence is CAWSVLTGEGSPLHF. CDR3 sequence (DNA): TGTGCCTGGAGTGTGCTAACAGGGGAAGGTTCACCCCTCCACTTT. The chain links TRBV30 to TRBJ1-6; 7 bases map to TRBD1. The ends lost 0 bases at V and 9 bases at J; junction bases unmatched: 8. Looked up from germline, CDR1 is GTSNPN and CDR2 is SVGIG (reference sequence). The length of the CDR3 is 15 residues.